What follows is one TCR beta chain and its context. The data are from a study of control samples from healthy donors and cancer patients. Sequenced by immunoSEQ multiplex PCR; TCRdb stores in-frame clones only, minus some. The table records some 210,000 clones, about 91% of them present only once. Sequenced input: blood. The clonotype originates from a man aged 30 to 45 in good health.

CDR3 sequence: CASSPRDRVYEQYF. The DNA for the CDR3 is TGTGCCAGCAGCCCCCGGGACAGGGTCTACGAGCAGTACTTC. V gene TRBV11-2 combines with J gene TRBJ2-7, with 9 bases identical to TRBD1. This CDR3 contains 14 residues. Unmatched junction bases numbered 5, after V lost 5 bases and J lost 3 bases. Germline V gene lookup returns CDR1 SGHAT and CDR2 FQNNGV.